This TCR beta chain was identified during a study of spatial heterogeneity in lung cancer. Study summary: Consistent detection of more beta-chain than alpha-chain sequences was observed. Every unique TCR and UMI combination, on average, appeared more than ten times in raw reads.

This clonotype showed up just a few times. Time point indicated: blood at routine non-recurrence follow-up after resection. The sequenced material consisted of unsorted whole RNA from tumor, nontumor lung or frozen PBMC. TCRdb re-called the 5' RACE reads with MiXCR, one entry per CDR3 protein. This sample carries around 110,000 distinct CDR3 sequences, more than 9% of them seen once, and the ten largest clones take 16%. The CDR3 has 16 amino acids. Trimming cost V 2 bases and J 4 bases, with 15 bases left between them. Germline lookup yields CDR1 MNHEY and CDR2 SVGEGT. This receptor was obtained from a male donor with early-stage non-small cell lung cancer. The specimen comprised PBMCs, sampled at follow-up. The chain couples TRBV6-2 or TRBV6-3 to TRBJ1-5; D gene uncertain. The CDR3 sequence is CASSYPPTGLNQPQHF. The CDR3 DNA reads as TGTGCCAGCAGTTACCCCCCGACGGGTCTGAATCAGCCCCAGCATTTT.